This T cell receptor (beta chain) was recorded in a study of shared clonotypes between healthy human individuals. Background on the study: In total, the donors were two women and three men aged 18 to 49. Regarding the study as a whole: Collection of samples was limited to blood; tissue repertoires likely differ. The four-donor shared clonotypes exceeded non-shared clonotypes in generation probability, with non-shared ones scoring lower.

The V segment lost 11 bases and the J segment 0 bases; nucleotides outside the gene matches: 4. The CDR3 has 13 residues. Germline assignment: CDR1 KGHSH and CDR2 LQKENI. Within Nashville, Tennessee resided all donors, each a Caucasian adult. Regarding this clone: Its target is unknown.

Produced via immunoSEQ multiplex PCR; TCRdb's table is partial and in-frame only. The table includes about 1.5 million clones, approximately 98% detected once. Material: naive CD4+ T cells sorted from blood. Subset specified: CD45RA+ positively selected. The chain couples TRBV18 to TRBJ2-3, with 8 nucleotides matching TRBD2. This clonotype was sampled from a man younger than 45 in good health. The CDR3 spells CAGKRESTDTQYF. The CDR3 region has the DNA TGTGCCGGAAAGCGGGAGAGCACAGATACGCAGTATTTT.